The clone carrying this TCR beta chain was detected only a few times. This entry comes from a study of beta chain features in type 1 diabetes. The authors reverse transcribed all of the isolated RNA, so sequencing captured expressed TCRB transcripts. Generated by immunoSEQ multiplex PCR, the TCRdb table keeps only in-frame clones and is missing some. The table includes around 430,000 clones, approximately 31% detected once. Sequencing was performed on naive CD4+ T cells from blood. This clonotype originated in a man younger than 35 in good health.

CDR3 protein: CAWSTPSGMGDIQYF. The CDR3, as DNA: TGTGCCTGGAGTACCCCTAGCGGCATGGGGGACATTCAGTACTTC. The chain links TRBV30 to TRBJ2-4; 7 nucleotides match TRBD2. The germline CDR1 and CDR2 sequences are GTSNPN and SVGIG (reference sequence). Trimming cost V 2 bases and J 8 bases; bases outside gene matches: 12. This CDR3 region has 15 residues.